These T cell receptor beta chains were read from a single sample in a study of CD8+ T cells in alopecia areata. Assay: immunoSEQ multiplex PCR; the TCRdb copy retains only in-frame clones and omits some. The sample includes 100,000 to 120,000 clones, 50% to 70% of them seen just once. Sequencing used NKG2D-low CD8+ T cells sorted from blood. Receptor source: a human donor with alopecia areata. CDR3s include the opening cysteine and the closing phenylalanine or tryptophan. Fields, in order: clone size, V gene, D gene, J gene, CDR3 protein, CDR3 DNA. The D gene is left open where the match is weak. Clone size, where shown, is once, few, many, or a class for clones that have expanded.

abundance: NA
v_gene: TRBV14
d_gene: NA
j_gene: TRBJ2-5
CDR3aa: CASSQDGTVTTQETQYF
CDR3nt: TGTGCCAGCAGCCAAGATGGCACGGTTACCACCCAAGAGACCCAGTACTTC

abundance: NA
v_gene: TRBV19
d_gene: TRBD2
j_gene: TRBJ2-5
CDR3aa: CASSEVAGRPPPHETQYF
CDR3nt: TGTGCCAGTAGTGAAGTAGCGGGAAGGCCCCCACCCCACGAGACCCAGTACTTC

abundance: NA
v_gene: TRBV19
d_gene: NA
j_gene: TRBJ2-1
CDR3aa: CATALLSYNEQFF
CDR3nt: TGTGCCACCGCCCTCCTCTCCTACAATGAGCAGTTCTTC

abundance: once
v_gene: TRBV2
d_gene: TRBD1
j_gene: TRBJ1-1
CDR3aa: CASRVTGGTEAFF
CDR3nt: TGTGCCAGCAGAGTTACAGGGGGCACTGAAGCTTTCTTT

abundance: NA
v_gene: TRBV7-6
d_gene: NA
j_gene: TRBJ2-3
CDR3aa: CASSLVARDTDTQYF
CDR3nt: TGTGCCAGCAGCTTAGTGGCCCGGGACACAGATACGCAGTATTTT

abundance: once
v_gene: TRBV9
d_gene: NA
j_gene: TRBJ2-3
CDR3aa: CASSLNHGASSTDTQYF
CDR3nt: TGTGCCAGCAGCCTTAACCATGGGGCTAGCAGCACAGATACGCAGTATTTT

abundance: few
v_gene: TRBV11-1
d_gene: NA
j_gene: TRBJ2-5
CDR3aa: CASSVTVTQETQYF
CDR3nt: TGTGCCAGCAGCGTGACAGTTACACAAGAGACCCAGTACTTC

abundance: NA
v_gene: TRBV9
d_gene: NA
j_gene: TRBJ2-1
CDR3aa: CASSVGSKVDEQFF
CDR3nt: TGTGCCAGCAGCGTAGGGTCGAAGGTGGATGAGCAGTTCTTC

abundance: few
v_gene: TRBV19
d_gene: TRBD2
j_gene: TRBJ2-3
CDR3aa: CASTVSGRGAADTQYF
CDR3nt: TGTGCCAGTACCGTCAGCGGGAGGGGCGCCGCAGATACGCAGTATTTT

abundance: NA
v_gene: TRBV7-8
d_gene: TRBD2
j_gene: TRBJ2-1
CDR3aa: CASSSPGLAGAGNEQFF
CDR3nt: TGTGCCAGCAGCTCCCCGGGACTAGCGGGAGCGGGCAATGAGCAGTTCTTC

abundance: NA
v_gene: TRBV29-1
d_gene: NA
j_gene: TRBJ1-2
CDR3aa: CSVGDSHYGYTF
CDR3nt: TGCAGCGTAGGAGACAGCCACTATGGCTACACCTTC

abundance: NA
v_gene: TRBV5-4
d_gene: TRBD1
j_gene: TRBJ2-1
CDR3aa: CASSQDRRPVNEQFF
CDR3nt: TGTGCCAGCAGCCAGGACAGGAGGCCGGTGAATGAGCAGTTCTTC

abundance: few
v_gene: TRBV9
d_gene: NA
j_gene: TRBJ1-2
CDR3aa: CASSARTEANYGYTF
CDR3nt: TGTGCCAGCAGCGCCCGGACAGAAGCTAACTATGGCTACACCTTC

abundance: NA
v_gene: TRBV27
d_gene: NA
j_gene: TRBJ2-5
CDR3aa: CASSTSGSEGETQYF
CDR3nt: TGTGCCAGCAGTACCTCGGGATCCGAGGGGGAGACCCAGTACTTC

abundance: NA
v_gene: TRBV15
d_gene: TRBD2
j_gene: TRBJ2-1
CDR3aa: CATSSPGTSSANEQFF
CDR3nt: TGTGCCACCAGCAGCCCCGGGACTAGCTCCGCCAATGAGCAGTTCTTC

abundance: NA
v_gene: TRBV27
d_gene: TRBD2
j_gene: TRBJ2-7
CDR3aa: CASRRDGLAGYEQYF
CDR3nt: TGTGCCAGCAGGAGGGACGGACTAGCGGGCTACGAGCAGTACTTC

abundance: NA
v_gene: TRBV7-2
d_gene: NA
j_gene: TRBJ1-1
CDR3aa: CASSLTGAEAFF
CDR3nt: TGTGCCAGCAGCTTAACGGGCGCTGAAGCTTTCTTT

abundance: few
v_gene: TRBV19
d_gene: NA
j_gene: TRBJ1-1
CDR3aa: CASTSRRLDREAFF
CDR3nt: TGTGCCAGTACCTCACGTCGGCTGGACCGAGAAGCTTTCTTT

abundance: NA
v_gene: TRBV7-9
d_gene: TRBD1
j_gene: TRBJ1-2
CDR3aa: CASSLAPGQGAPSYTF
CDR3nt: TGTGCCAGCAGCTTAGCGCCCGGGCAGGGGGCGCCGAGCTACACCTTC